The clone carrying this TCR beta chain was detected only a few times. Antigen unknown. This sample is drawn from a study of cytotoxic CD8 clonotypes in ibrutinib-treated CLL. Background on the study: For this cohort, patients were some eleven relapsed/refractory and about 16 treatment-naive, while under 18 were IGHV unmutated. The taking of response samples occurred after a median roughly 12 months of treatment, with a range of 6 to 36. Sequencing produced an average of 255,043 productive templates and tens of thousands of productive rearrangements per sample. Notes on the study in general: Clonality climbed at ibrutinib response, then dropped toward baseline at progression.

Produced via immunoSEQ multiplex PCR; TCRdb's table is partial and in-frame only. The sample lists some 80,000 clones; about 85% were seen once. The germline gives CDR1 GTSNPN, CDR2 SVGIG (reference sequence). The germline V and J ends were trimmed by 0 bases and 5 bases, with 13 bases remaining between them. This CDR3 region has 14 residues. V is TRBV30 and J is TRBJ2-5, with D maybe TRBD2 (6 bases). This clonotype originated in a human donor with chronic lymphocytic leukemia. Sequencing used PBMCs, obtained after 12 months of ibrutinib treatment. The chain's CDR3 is CAWSVMGGRETQYF. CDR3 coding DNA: TGTGCCTGGAGTGTAATGGGGGGTCGGGAGACCCAGTACTTC.